A selection of T cell receptor beta chains follows, all from one sample in a study of blood T cell repertoires in COVID-19. This table comes from immunoSEQ multiplex PCR, and its TCRdb copy is limited to in-frame clones, with some not included. The sample has around 130,000 clones; about four fifths are singletons. What was sequenced was peripheral blood. The receptors were gathered from a man of 80 years or more with acute or convalescent COVID-19. The CDR3 runs from the conserved cysteine through the conserved F or W. The D gene is left open where the match is weak. The size entry is marked missing in some rows and otherwise reads once, few, many or a size class.

TRBV24-1	TRBD1	TRBJ1-5	once	CATSDPGTANQPQHF	TGTGCCACCAGTGATCCTGGGACAGCCAATCAGCCCCAGCATTTT
TRBV27	TRBD1	TRBJ2-2	once	CASSLRQGTGELFF	TGTGCCAGCAGTCTGAGACAGGGCACCGGGGAGCTGTTTTTT
TRBV5-1	TRBD1	TRBJ2-1	few	CASSSGQSNEQFF	TGCGCCAGCAGCTCGGGACAGAGCAATGAGCAGTTCTTC
TRBV5-4	NA	TRBJ2-2	NA	CASRQAENTGELFF	TGTGCCAGCAGACAAGCGGAGAACACCGGGGAGCTGTTTTTT
TRBV7-3	TRBD2	TRBJ2-1	NA	CASSVNHGGVKFF	TGTGCCAGCAGCGTGAATCACGGGGGGGTTAAATTCTTC
TRBV13	NA	TRBJ2-1	NA	CASSLGPTRYNEQFF	TGTGCCAGCAGCTTAGGACCTACTCGGTACAATGAGCAGTTCTTC
TRBV6-5	NA	TRBJ2-2	NA	CASRPLDSYTGELFF	TGTGCCAGCAGACCTTTAGACAGTTACACCGGGGAGCTGTTTTTT
TRBV9	TRBD1	TRBJ2-7	few	CASSVGEQGKFYEQYF	TGTGCCAGCAGCGTAGGTGAACAGGGGAAATTCTACGAGCAGTACTTC
TRBV2	TRBD1	TRBJ1-5	once	CASGQGPGQPQHF	TGTGCCTCGGGACAGGGGCCGGGTCAGCCCCAGCATTTT
TRBV19	NA	TRBJ2-2	NA	CASSGAGYTGELFF	TGTGCCTCTAGTGGGGCAGGATACACCGGGGAGCTGTTTTTT
TRBV7-3	NA	TRBJ1-1	NA	CASSPRGNTEAFF	TGTGCCAGCAGCCCCAGGGGAAACACTGAAGCTTTCTTT
TRBV3-1/TRBV3-2	TRBD1	TRBJ1-6	NA	CASSQRTGGDPLHF	TGTGCCAGCAGCCAACGGACAGGGGGAGACCCCCTCCACTTT
TRBV5-6	TRBD1	TRBJ1-6	NA	CASSPGQGSSPLHF	TGTGCCAGCAGCCCGGGACAGGGGAGTTCACCCCTCCACTTT
TRBV28	TRBD1	TRBJ1-1	NA	CASSLGQALEAFF	TGTGCCAGCAGTCTCGGACAGGCCCTTGAAGCTTTCTTT
TRBV19	NA	TRBJ2-2	NA	CASSISQLLNTGELFF	TGTGCCAGTAGTATCAGTCAGTTACTAAACACCGGGGAGCTGTTTTTT
TRBV9	NA	TRBJ1-2	medium-sized	CASGENYGYTF	TGTGCCAGCGGAGAGAACTATGGCTACACCTTC
TRBV2	NA	TRBJ1-6	NA	CASSETAPRNLSPLHF	TGTGCCAGCAGTGAGACAGCCCCGAGAAACCTTTCACCCCTCCACTTT
TRBV24-1	TRBD1	TRBJ2-3	NA	CATGPGQAITDTQYF	TGTGCCACTGGTCCGGGACAGGCGATCACAGATACGCAGTATTTT
TRBV7-2	TRBD2	TRBJ2-3	NA	CASSLGTSARDTQYF	TGTGCCAGCAGCCTCGGGACTAGCGCGAGAGATACGCAGTATTTT
TRBV19	TRBD1	TRBJ1-5	once	CASSTGTGRPNQPQHF	TGTGCCAGTAGTACTGGGACAGGGAGACCGAATCAGCCCCAGCATTTT
TRBV7-3	TRBD1	TRBJ2-7	NA	CASSFELPGQVEYEQYF	TGTGCCAGCAGCTTCGAACTACCGGGACAGGTAGAATACGAGCAGTACTTC
TRBV6-2/TRBV6-3	NA	TRBJ2-7	NA	CASSLAGDRGFNEQYF	TGTGCCAGCAGTTTAGCGGGGGACAGGGGATTCAACGAGCAGTACTTC
TRBV11-2	TRBD1	TRBJ2-1	NA	CASSLGQGEYNEQFF	TGTGCCAGCAGCTTAGGACAGGGCGAGTACAATGAGCAGTTCTTC
TRBV30	TRBD1	TRBJ2-7	few	CAWSLGTGTYEQYF	TGTGCCTGGAGTTTAGGGACAGGGACTTACGAGCAGTACTTC
TRBV27	TRBD1	TRBJ2-7	NA	CASTELGQGAKGYEQYF	TGTGCCAGCACCGAACTCGGGCAGGGGGCGAAGGGATACGAGCAGTACTTC
TRBV6-1	TRBD2	TRBJ2-3	few	CASSEALAGGPNTQYF	TGTGCCAGCAGTGAAGCCCTAGCGGGGGGGCCGAATACGCAGTATTTT
TRBV18	TRBD2	TRBJ2-3	NA	CASSPGTSGAYFKRGDTQYF	TGTGCCAGCTCACCTGGGACTAGCGGGGCCTACTTCAAACGGGGAGATACGCAGTATTTT
TRBV5-5	TRBD1	TRBJ2-1	NA	CASREGGQTTSREQFF	TGTGCCAGCAGGGAAGGGGGCCAAACGACGTCTCGTGAGCAGTTCTTC
TRBV19	TRBD2	TRBJ2-1	NA	CASSIDRLAGDLNEQFF	TGTGCCAGTAGTATAGATCGACTAGCGGGGGATCTCAATGAGCAGTTCTTC
TRBV19	TRBD1	TRBJ2-7	NA	CASSKSHLGTVSYEQYF	TGTGCCAGTAGCAAAAGTCACCTTGGGACAGTCTCATACGAGCAGTACTTC
TRBV6-2/TRBV6-3	NA	TRBJ2-2	NA	CASSSGSSNTGELFF	TGTGCCAGCAGTTCAGGCTCCTCGAACACCGGGGAGCTGTTTTTT
TRBV19	TRBD1	TRBJ2-7	NA	CASRLTGTYEQYF	TGTGCCAGTAGATTGACAGGGACCTACGAGCAGTACTTC
TRBV3-1/TRBV3-2	TRBD1	TRBJ1-3	once	CASSHPDREDTIYF	TGTGCCAGCAGCCATCCGGACAGGGAAGACACCATATATTTT
TRBV18	NA	TRBJ2-7	few	CASSFGRGKGEQYF	TGTGCCAGCTCATTCGGGAGAGGGAAAGGCGAGCAGTACTTC
TRBV6-5	TRBD2	TRBJ2-1	NA	CASIAGGGLYNEQFF	TGTGCCAGCATAGCCGGCGGGGGGTTGTACAATGAGCAGTTCTTC
TRBV5-1	NA	TRBJ1-3	NA	CASSLNGDHSGNTIYF	TGCGCCAGCAGCTTGAATGGAGATCACTCTGGAAACACCATATATTTT
TRBV18	NA	TRBJ1-5	NA	CASSPPTEYLNQPQHF	TGTGCCAGCTCACCTCCGACAGAGTACTTAAATCAGCCCCAGCATTTT
TRBV5-1	TRBD2	TRBJ2-3	NA	CASSTTVAGGSTDTQYF	TGCGCCAGCAGCACTACGGTGGCGGGGGGCAGCACAGATACGCAGTATTTT
TRBV3-1/TRBV3-2	TRBD1	TRBJ1-3	NA	CASSTGDGNTIYF	TGTGCCAGCTCGACAGGGGACGGAAACACCATATATTTT
TRBV28	TRBD1	TRBJ2-7	once	CASRNDRGLNEQYF	TGTGCCAGCAGGAACGACAGGGGGCTTAACGAGCAGTACTTC
TRBV11-3	NA	TRBJ1-3	NA	CASRRTRPAKSSGNTIYF	TGTGCCAGCAGACGGACAAGACCGGCAAAAAGCTCTGGAAACACCATATATTTT
TRBV27	TRBD1	TRBJ2-7	NA	CASRGTGGGYEQYF	TGTGCCAGCAGAGGGACAGGGGGCGGTTACGAGCAGTACTTC
TRBV14	NA	TRBJ1-2	NA	CASSPSTETGYTF	TGTGCCAGCAGCCCCTCCACAGAGACTGGCTACACCTTC
TRBV13	NA	TRBJ1-1	NA	CASSSGLNTEAFF	TGTGCCAGCAGCTCCGGACTCAACACTGAAGCTTTCTTT
TRBV18	NA	TRBJ1-4	NA	CASSNRINEKLFF	TGTGCCAGCTCTAACAGGATTAATGAAAAACTGTTTTTT
TRBV29-1	NA	TRBJ2-7	NA	CSVGAGTYEQYF	TGCAGCGTTGGGGCCGGCACCTACGAGCAGTACTTC
TRBV5-6	NA	TRBJ1-3	NA	CASSLGPYSSGNTIYF	TGTGCCAGCAGCTTGGGGCCGTATTCCTCTGGAAACACCATATATTTT
TRBV10-3	NA	TRBJ1-3	once	CAIRQAGNTIYF	TGTGCCATTAGACAGGCTGGAAACACCATATATTTT
TRBV7-2	NA	TRBJ1-6	few	CASSLRTAPYSPLHF	TGTGCCAGCAGCCTAAGGACAGCTCCATATTCACCCCTCCACTTT
TRBV5-6	TRBD1	TRBJ1-2	NA	CASSYPGTGYGYTF	TGTGCCAGCAGTTACCCCGGGACAGGGTATGGCTACACCTTC
TRBV2	TRBD2	TRBJ2-3	NA	CASRRGASGGADTQYF	TGTGCCAGCAGGCGCGGGGCTAGCGGGGGGGCAGATACGCAGTATTTT
TRBV5-1	TRBD1	TRBJ2-7	NA	CASSQAGTGDYEQYF	TGCGCCAGCAGCCAAGCCGGGACAGGGGATTACGAGCAGTACTTC
TRBV5-1	TRBD1	TRBJ2-7	NA	CASSLDGDRLFSQYF	TGCGCCAGCAGCTTGGACGGGGACAGGCTCTTTTCGCAGTACTTC
TRBV28	TRBD1	TRBJ2-7	NA	CASRPGGKSYEQYF	TGTGCCAGCAGACCAGGGGGCAAATCCTACGAGCAGTACTTC
TRBV7-2	TRBD1	TRBJ1-2	few	CASSLEGDSYGYTF	TGTGCCAGCAGCTTAGAAGGGGACAGTTATGGCTACACCTTC
TRBV14	NA	TRBJ1-5	few	CASSQGGQGNQPQHF	TGTGCCAGCAGCCAAGGTGGGCAGGGAAATCAGCCCCAGCATTTT